A selection of T cell receptor beta chains follows, all from one sample in a study of cytomegalovirus exposure and HLA in healthy donors. The table came from immunoSEQ multiplex PCR; TCRdb's copy has only in-frame clones and leaves some out. The table has 150,000 to 160,000 clones, under 80% seen once. Sequenced material: PBMCs. The receptors were sampled from a man in his thirties or forties in good health and CMV-seronegative. The CDR3 runs from the conserved cysteine through the conserved F or W. A D gene is named only where the DNA matches it firmly. Size is stated for part of the rows, as once, few or many counts, or as a class when the clone is expanded.

d_call	v_call	clone_size	j_call	cdr3_nt	cdr3_aa
.	TRBV28	.	TRBJ2-3	TGTGCCAGCAGTTTTGGGGGCCGCTACACAGATACGCAGTATTTT	CASSFGGRYTDTQYF
TRBD1	TRBV27	.	TRBJ2-5	TGTGCCAGCAGACAGGGGCGTTGGGAGACCCAGTACTTC	CASRQGRWETQYF
.	TRBV19	.	TRBJ2-3	TGTGCCAGTAGTATCAGTCGCTCAGATACGCAGTATTTT	CASSISRSDTQYF
.	TRBV6-1	.	TRBJ1-1	TGTGCCAGCACCCGGGGGGGCAGGACTGAAGCTTTCTTT	CASTRGGRTEAFF
TRBD1	TRBV11-3	.	TRBJ2-5	TGTGCCAGCAGCTTAGATCTGGGCAGGGGGACCCAAAAGACCCAGTACTTC	CASSLDLGRGTQKTQYF
.	TRBV9	.	TRBJ1-4	TGTGCCAGCAGCGTAGCCGGGGGGGATGAAAAACTGTTTTTT	CASSVAGGDEKLFF
TRBD1	TRBV4-3	.	TRBJ1-1	TGCGCCAGCAGCCCGTCCCGGGACAGGGTAATTGGCCCTGAAGCTTTCTTT	CASSPSRDRVIGPEAFF
.	TRBV6-4	.	TRBJ1-2	TGTGCCAGCAGTGTCTCGTCGGGGGTGGGCTATGGCTACACCTTC	CASSVSSGVGYGYTF
.	TRBV6-5	few	TRBJ1-5	TGTGCCAGCAGTACCCAGAATAGCAATCAGCCCCAGCATTTT	CASSTQNSNQPQHF
.	TRBV6-1	.	TRBJ1-5	TGTGCCAGCAGCCGAAGAGGACAGCCAGATCAGCCCCAGAATTTT	CASSRRGQPDQPQNF
.	TRBV7-9	.	TRBJ2-7	TGTGCCAGCAGCTTCCATAGCTCCTACGAGCAGTACTTC	CASSFHSSYEQYF
TRBD2	TRBV29-1	.	TRBJ2-1	TGCAGCTTTGGGGAGGGCGCGTACAATGAGCAGTTCTTC	CSFGEGAYNEQFF
.	TRBV4-3	.	TRBJ1-4	TGCGCCAGCAGCGAGGGACTACAAAATGAAAAACTGTTTTTT	CASSEGLQNEKLFF
TRBD1	TRBV6-4	.	TRBJ2-1	TGTGCCAGCAGTGACTCAGGGGGCCGCAATGAGCAGTTCTTC	CASSDSGGRNEQFF
.	TRBV5-5	.	TRBJ2-5	TGTGCCAGCAGCTTGGGGGTTAGCTTTGGGGAGTTGGGAGAGACCCAGTACTTC	CASSLGVSFGELGETQYF
.	TRBV5-6	.	TRBJ1-2	TGTGCCAGCAGCTTGGGGGCCTCAGGGCCTTATGGCTACACCTTC	CASSLGASGPYGYTF
.	TRBV7-2	.	TRBJ2-3	TGTGCCAGCAGCTACCAACCCAGGGGCACAGATACGCAGTATTTT	CASSYQPRGTDTQYF
.	TRBV19	.	TRBJ1-1	TGTGCCAGTAGTTCCTTTCGGGGGGACACTGAAGCTTTCTTT	CASSSFRGDTEAFF
TRBD1	TRBV19	.	TRBJ1-2	TGTGCCCAAAGGACAGGTGAAAATGGCTACCCCTTC	CAQRTGENGYPF
TRBD1	TRBV6-5	.	TRBJ2-2	TGTGCCAGCCTACAGGGGGTCACCGGGGAGCTGTTTTTT	CASLQGVTGELFF
.	TRBV28	.	TRBJ1-1	TGTGCCAGCAGTTTGGGCTCAAACACTGAAGCTTTCTTT	CASSLGSNTEAFF
TRBD1	TRBV30	few	TRBJ2-2	TGTGCCTGGAGTGTCGCCAGGGGGACCGGGGAGCTGTTTTTT	CAWSVARGTGELFF
TRBD1	TRBV7-2	.	TRBJ1-1	TGTGCCAGCAGCTCAGACAGGGGGCGCACTGAAGCTTTCTTT	CASSSDRGRTEAFF
.	TRBV30	.	TRBJ2-2	TGTGCCTGGAGCAGAGGGGGAGGGACCGGGGAGCTGTTTTTT	CAWSRGGGTGELFF
.	TRBV6-5	.	TRBJ1-1	TGTGCCAGCAAGTCAGAGACCCGAGGGAACACTGAAGCTTTCTTT	CASKSETRGNTEAFF
TRBD1	TRBV5-1	.	TRBJ1-3	TGCGCCAGCAGCACGGACAGGGAAGGTGGAAACACCATATATTTT	CASSTDREGGNTIYF
.	TRBV5-1	.	TRBJ2-1	TGCGCCAGCAGCTTGGGTGACTTAGGAAACAATGAGCAGTTCTTC	CASSLGDLGNNEQFF
TRBD1	TRBV30	once	TRBJ2-7	TGTGCCTGGAGTCTCTTCGGGACAGGGCAAGGGGAGCAGTACTTC	CAWSLFGTGQGEQYF
.	TRBV6-1	.	TRBJ2-7	TGTGCCAGCAGTGAAGCGGCCCACGAGCAGTACTTC	CASSEAAHEQYF
.	TRBV6-6	.	TRBJ1-5	TGTGCCAGCAGTTACGAGAGGGATCAGCCCCAGCATTTT	CASSYERDQPQHF
.	TRBV7-9	.	TRBJ1-3	TGTGCCAGCAGCTTAAGAGGAACTCTAGACACCATATATTTT	CASSLRGTLDTIYF
.	TRBV5-6	.	TRBJ1-4	TGTGCCAGCAGCCCCGACAGAATTCTAAATGAAAAACTGTTTTTT	CASSPDRILNEKLFF
.	TRBV28	few	TRBJ1-6	TGTGCCAGCAGTTTATTTGACAGGTCCCTCAATTCACCCCTCCACTTT	CASSLFDRSLNSPLHF
TRBD1	TRBV19	.	TRBJ1-5	TGTGCCAGTAGCTTGGGACAGGGGATCTTTAGCAATCAGCCCCAGCATTTT	CASSLGQGIFSNQPQHF
TRBD2	TRBV4-2	.	TRBJ2-3	TGTGCCAGCAGCCAAGATCAGTCTAGCGGCGCGGGTACGCAGTATTTT	CASSQDQSSGAGTQYF
.	TRBV9	.	TRBJ1-4	TGTGCCAGCAGCGCCCACGCGGGGGTGGAAAAACTGTTTTTT	CASSAHAGVEKLFF
.	TRBV5-4	.	TRBJ2-2	TGTGCCAGCAGGCCCGGGACACATACCGGGGAGCTGTTTTTT	CASRPGTHTGELFF
.	TRBV5-1	.	TRBJ2-5	TGCGCCAGCAGCTTGGCTGGCAGCCAAGAGACCCAGTACTTC	CASSLAGSQETQYF
.	TRBV2	.	TRBJ2-2	TGTGCCAGCAGTGAAGTTCGGGCGAACACCGGGGAGCTGTTTTTT	CASSEVRANTGELFF
.	TRBV14	.	TRBJ2-1	TGTGCCAGCAGCCAAATTGGCGGCAGGGGAAATGAGCAGTTCTTC	CASSQIGGRGNEQFF
TRBD2	TRBV28	.	TRBJ2-3	TGTGCCAGCAGACCTGTAGCGGGGGCTAGCACAGATACGCAGTATTTT	CASRPVAGASTDTQYF
.	TRBV29-1	.	TRBJ2-4	TGCAGCGTTGTGGGGCAGACTTTCAGAATTCAGTACTTC	CSVVGQTFRIQYF
.	TRBV5-1	once	TRBJ1-4	TGCGCCAGCAGCTTGAGGGGGGGAAACACTAATGAAAAACTGTTTTTT	CASSLRGGNTNEKLFF
.	TRBV27	.	TRBJ1-5	TGTGCCAGCAGTCCCGGCGCAGGGCTAAGCAATCAGCCCCAGCATTTT	CASSPGAGLSNQPQHF
.	TRBV6-5	.	TRBJ2-7	TGTGCCAGCGGATGGGAGTTCTACGAGCAGTACTTC	CASGWEFYEQYF
.	TRBV27	few	TRBJ1-1	TGTGCCAGCAGTACAACGGGGGTTGAAGCTTTCTTT	CASSTTGVEAFF
.	TRBV10-3	.	TRBJ2-1	TGTGCCATCAGTGATCGTGATCAGGCGAACAATGAGCAGTTCTTC	CAISDRDQANNEQFF
TRBD1	TRBV9	few	TRBJ1-2	TGTGCCAGCAGCGTAGATAAATGGACAGGCTATGGCTACACCTTC	CASSVDKWTGYGYTF
TRBD2	TRBV9	few	TRBJ2-1	TGTGCCAGCAGCGTAGAACTAGCGGGCTACAATGAGCAGTTCTTC	CASSVELAGYNEQFF
TRBD1	TRBV2	once	TRBJ2-7	TGTGCCAGCAGTCAACGACCCGGGACAGAGCCGTACGAGCAGTACTTC	CASSQRPGTEPYEQYF
TRBD2	TRBV5-1	.	TRBJ2-3	TGCGCCAGCAGCCCGCCGACTAGCGGGGGCACAGATACGCAGTATTTT	CASSPPTSGGTDTQYF